This T cell receptor beta chain was sequenced in a study of spatial heterogeneity in lung cancer. The CDR3 sequence is 15 residues long. Looked up from germline, CDR1 is MNHNS and CDR2 is SASEGT. V gave up 2 bases and J gave up 8 bases, with 15 bases separating them. Time point defined: sample taken at primary tumor resection. The authors sequenced whole RNA from tumor, nontumor lung or frozen PBMC without sorting. Note on this clonotype: Its specificity is not known. This beta chain came through as a stray read in a library set up for alpha chains, and its size says little.

Study-wide findings and caveats: Expanded alpha and beta TCR counts within tumors tracked tumor mutation counts. Regional and ubiquitous nonsynonymous mutations were tracked by counts of regional and ubiquitous expanded TCRs, respectively.

TCRdb re-derived calls from the 5' RACE reads in MiXCR, one entry per CDR3 protein. The sample holds about 12,000 distinct CDR3 sequences, roughly 4.6% seen once. This specimen consisted of lung tumor tissue, obtained at surgery. The chain joins TRBV6-1 to TRBJ2-2; a possible D gene is TRBD2 (5 bases). This sequence originates from a male donor with early-stage non-small cell lung cancer. The CDR3 loop reads CASSEQAAPGGELFF. The CDR3 bases are TGTGCCAGCAGTGAACAGGCAGCCCCGGGAGGGGAGCTGTTTTTT.